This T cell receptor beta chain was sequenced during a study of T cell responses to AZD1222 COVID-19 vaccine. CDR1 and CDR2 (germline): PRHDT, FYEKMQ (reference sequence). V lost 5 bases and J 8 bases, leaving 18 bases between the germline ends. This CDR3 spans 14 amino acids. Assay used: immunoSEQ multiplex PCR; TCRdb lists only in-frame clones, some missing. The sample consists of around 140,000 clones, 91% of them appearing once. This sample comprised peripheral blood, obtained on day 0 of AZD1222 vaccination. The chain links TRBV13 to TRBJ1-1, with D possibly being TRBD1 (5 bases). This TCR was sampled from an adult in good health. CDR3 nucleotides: TGTGCCAGCAGCAACAGAGGGGAGGGCGCCGAAGCTTTCTTT. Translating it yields CASSNRGEGAEAFF. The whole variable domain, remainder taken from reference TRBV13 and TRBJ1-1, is AAGVIQSPRHLIKEKRETATLKCYPIPRHDTVYWYQQGPGQDPQFLISFYEKMQSDKGSIPDRFSAQQFSDYHSELNMSSLELGDSALYFCASSNRGEGAEAFFGQGTRLTVV.